The clone carrying this TCR beta chain has just a few counts. Its specificity is unknown. Germline lookup yields CDR1 LNHNV and CDR2 YYDKDF (reference sequence). The junction had 11 bases not matched to a gene; V was cut back by 8 bases and J by 7 bases. CDR3 length equals 14 residues. This sample is part of a study of T cells after yellow fever vaccination. Study in general: Libraries from low-cell-number fractions were prepared with the SMART-Seq v4 Ultra Low Input RNA kit.

Whole-study results and caveats: FACS-sorted repertoires could contain abundant clonotypes contaminating from the bulk population. It was the secondary response that reached its peak faster, day 5 versus 15, but it was weaker. A minor fraction of clonotypes spanned both CD4 and CD8 compartments.

Using its own MiXCR run on the 5' RACE reads, TCRdb lists one record per CDR3 protein. The sample includes fewer than 450,000 distinct CDR3 sequences, under 5% seen only once; the top ten take 20% to 25%. The TCR sequence derives from a man between 18 and 29 years old who received the YFV17D yellow fever vaccine. The starting material was PBMCs, obtained 5 days after the yellow fever booster vaccination. V usage is TRBV15 and J usage is TRBJ1-1; 9 bases align to TRBD1. The DNA for the CDR3 is TGTGCCACCGTCGCTTACAGGGGGCTCAGTGAAGCTTTCTTT. This sequence encodes CATVAYRGLSEAFF.